This T cell receptor beta chain comes out of a study of T cells in Graves' hyperthyroidism and ophthalmopathy. Study conclusions and caveats: Stable hyperthyroidism and ophthalmopathy were separated using 13 V-J signatures.

V lost 4 bases and J lost 1, with 10 bases in between. The CDR3 totals 15 residues. Germline V CDR1 and CDR2: MNHEY, SMNVEV (reference sequence). Only one count was recorded for this clonotype. Antigen: not known. TCR beta CDR3 sequences were amplified from RNA transcripts. Carried out on the TCR CDR3, a first-round RT-PCR used the HTBI primer set. In TCRdb, the multiplex PCR reads were re-called with MiXCR into one record per CDR3 protein. The profile shows 650,000 to 750,000 distinct CDR3 sequences, approximately 15% of them singletons. Clinical symptoms, serum thyroxine and TRAb, thyroid ultrasound and orbital computed tomography together formed the diagnostic basis.

The chain has TRBV27 and TRBJ2-2, with D possibly matching TRBD2 (6 bases). Source material: blood. This receptor was obtained from a woman younger than 30 with Graves' hyperthyroidism. For the CDR3, the DNA is TGTGCCAGCAGTTCTCAGCGGGTGAACACCGGGGAGCTGTTTTTT. Amino acids: CASSSQRVNTGELFF.